A selection of T cell receptor beta chains follows, all from one sample in a study of blood T cell repertoires in COVID-19. Method: immunoSEQ multiplex PCR; TCRdb's copy keeps in-frame clones and lacks some. This sample has under 75,000 clones; around 90% occur once, and the top ten carry less than 2.5%. Material: peripheral blood. The receptors were sampled from a human donor in a cohort sampled during active COVID-19. The CDR3 runs from the conserved cysteine through the conserved F or W. The D gene is left open where the match is weak. Where a row states a size, it is once, few, many or the class of an expanded clone; other rows omit it.

size	V	J	D	length	CDR3	DNA
.	TRBV11-3	TRBJ2-3	.	14	CASSLQASTDTQYF	TGTGCCAGCAGCCTCCAAGCTAGCACAGATACGCAGTATTTT
.	TRBV20-1	TRBJ2-3	.	14	CSASSGFPPDTQYF	TGCAGTGCTAGTTCGGGATTTCCGCCAGATACGCAGTATTTT
few	TRBV2	TRBJ1-3	.	14	CASSEGLSGNTIYF	TGTGCCAGCAGTGAAGGGCTTTCTGGAAACACCATATATTTT
.	TRBV7-9	TRBJ1-4	.	19	CASSSTRRDPAGANEKLFF	TGTGCCAGCAGCTCTACCCGCAGGGACCCAGCGGGGGCTAATGAAAAACTGTTTTTT
.	TRBV28	TRBJ2-1	.	15	CASNPGQSSYNEQFF	TGTGCCAGCAACCCCGGACAGAGCTCCTACAATGAGCAGTTCTTC
.	TRBV4-1	TRBJ2-5	TRBD2	17	CASSQGLAGRRGETQYF	TGCGCCAGCAGCCAGGGACTAGCGGGGAGAAGGGGAGAGACCCAGTACTTC
.	TRBV6-4	TRBJ1-2	TRBD1	12	CASSGTGAGYTF	TGTGCCAGCAGTGGGACAGGGGCCGGCTACACCTTC
.	TRBV11-2	TRBJ1-6	.	14	CASSLGRGNSPLHF	TGTGCCAGCAGCTTAGGGAGGGGAAATTCACCCCTCCACTTT
.	TRBV19	TRBJ1-4	TRBD1	14	CASSIGQGNEKLFF	TGTGCCAGTAGTATCGGACAGGGGAATGAAAAACTGTTTTTT
.	TRBV11-2	TRBJ2-4	.	14	CASSSRDPGDIQYF	TGTGCCAGCAGCTCGCGGGACCCCGGGGACATTCAGTACTTC
.	TRBV11-1	TRBJ2-7	TRBD1	15	CASSPTGTGENEQYF	TGTGCCAGCAGCCCCACCGGGACAGGGGAGAACGAGCAGTACTTC
.	TRBV4-3	TRBJ2-3	TRBD2	18	CASSQVPWEGSNTDTQYF	TGCGCCAGCAGCCAAGTTCCGTGGGAGGGGTCAAACACAGATACGCAGTATTTT
.	TRBV4-2	TRBJ1-6	TRBD1	17	CASSQVKAGQGSSPLHF	TGTGCCAGCAGCCAGGTGAAGGCGGGACAGGGGAGTTCACCCCTCCACTTT
.	TRBV7-6	TRBJ2-3	TRBD2	17	CASSLAPSGALRDTQYF	TGTGCCAGCAGCTTAGCGCCTAGCGGAGCTCTCAGGGATACGCAGTATTTT
.	TRBV28	TRBJ2-7	.	12	CASREGTYEQYF	TGTGCCAGCAGAGAGGGTACCTACGAGCAGTACTTC
.	TRBV6-6	TRBJ2-1	TRBD1	12	CASWDRVDEQFF	TGTGCCAGCTGGGACAGGGTGGACGAGCAGTTCTTC
.	TRBV2	TRBJ2-7	.	13	CATKDSSSYEQYF	TGTGCCACTAAGGACAGCAGCTCCTACGAGCAGTACTTC
once	TRBV3-1/TRBV3-2	TRBJ1-6	TRBD1	19	CASSQEGQGGSSYNSPLHF	TGTGCCAGCAGCCAAGAGGGACAGGGAGGATCCTCCTATAATTCACCCCTCCACTTT
once	TRBV28	TRBJ1-5	TRBD1	15	CASRPTGAGNQPQHF	TGTGCCAGCAGACCTACAGGGGCTGGGAATCAGCCCCAGCATTTT
.	TRBV6-2/TRBV6-3	TRBJ2-1	TRBD2	15	CASSPSGQGRNEQFF	TGTGCCAGCAGCCCTAGCGGCCAAGGACGGAATGAGCAGTTCTTC
.	TRBV18	TRBJ2-5	TRBD2	16	CASSPSLAGGQETQYF	TGTGCCAGCTCACCATCTTTAGCGGGGGGGCAAGAGACCCAGTACTTC
.	TRBV6-5	TRBJ2-7	.	11	CASSYLHEQYF	TGTGCCAGCAGTTACCTTCACGAGCAGTACTTC
.	TRBV5-1	TRBJ2-1	.	16	CASSLAGGPSYNEQFF	TGCGCCAGCAGCTTGGCGGGGGGCCCTTCCTACAATGAGCAGTTCTTC
.	TRBV7-2	TRBJ1-1	.	15	CASSLKAGGGTEAFF	TGTGCCAGCAGCTTAAAGGCCGGCGGGGGAACTGAAGCTTTCTTT
once	TRBV6-1	TRBJ1-1	TRBD1	16	CASSGDRGSRNTEAFF	TGTGCCAGCAGTGGGGACAGGGGGTCGAGGAACACTGAAGCTTTCTTT
few	TRBV7-2	TRBJ2-7	.	15	CASSPNPRGAYEQYF	TGTGCCAGCAGCCCTAACCCCCGGGGTGCCTACGAGCAGTACTTC
.	TRBV12-5	TRBJ1-1	TRBD1	20	CASGLVFSGGQGPLGTEAFF	TGTGCTAGTGGTTTGGTATTTTCGGGCGGACAGGGGCCCCTGGGGACTGAAGCTTTCTTT
.	TRBV7-9	TRBJ2-5	TRBD2	16	CASSVTSGRAEETQYF	TGTGCCAGCAGCGTTACTAGCGGGAGGGCCGAAGAGACCCAGTACTTC
.	TRBV9	TRBJ2-3	TRBD2	16	CASGVGLAVSTDTQYF	TGTGCCAGCGGGGTGGGTCTAGCGGTTAGCACAGATACGCAGTATTTT
.	TRBV14	TRBJ2-7	TRBD1	15	CASSYDGTALGEQYF	TGTGCCAGCAGCTACGACGGGACAGCCCTGGGAGAGCAGTACTTC
once	TRBV28	TRBJ1-1	.	11	CASSFRVAAFF	TGTGCCAGCAGTTTCAGGGTAGCAGCTTTCTTT
.	TRBV11-2	TRBJ2-1	TRBD2	22	CASSRLNRLLSGGALTYNEQFF	TGTGCCAGCAGTCGATTAAATAGACTACTTAGCGGGGGGGCCCTCACCTACAATGAGCAGTTCTTC
.	TRBV11-2	TRBJ2-5	.	15	CASSELRGSQETQYF	TGTGCCAGCAGCGAACTAAGGGGCAGCCAAGAGACCCAGTACTTC
.	TRBV2	TRBJ1-2	TRBD1	15	CASREQGTGGSGYTF	TGTGCCAGCAGAGAGCAAGGGACAGGGGGTAGTGGCTACACCTTC
.	TRBV11-3	TRBJ2-7	TRBD2	15	CASSYSGHSSYEQYF	TGTGCCAGCAGCTATAGCGGGCACAGCTCCTACGAGCAGTACTTC
.	TRBV18	TRBJ2-7	.	14	CASSPPGGDYEQYF	TGTGCCAGCTCACCACCAGGGGGAGACTACGAGCAGTACTTC
.	TRBV6-5	TRBJ2-3	TRBD2	15	CASRRLAVSTDTQYF	TGTGCCAGCAGGAGACTAGCGGTTAGCACAGATACGCAGTATTTT
.	TRBV7-3	TRBJ2-6	TRBD1	21	CASTPKAATGAQLSGANVLTF	TGTGCCAGCACCCCGAAGGCGGCGACAGGGGCCCAACTCTCTGGGGCCAACGTCCTGACTTTC
.	TRBV5-4	TRBJ1-1	TRBD1	15	CASSSPTGGNTEAFF	TGTGCCAGCAGCTCTCCGACAGGGGGAAACACTGAAGCTTTCTTT
few	TRBV12-3/TRBV12-4	TRBJ2-3	.	11	CASSDSDTQYF	TGTGCCAGCAGTGACTCAGATACGCAGTATTTT
.	TRBV6-2/TRBV6-3	TRBJ2-7	TRBD2	16	CASSYRTSGPNYEQYF	TGTGCCAGCAGTTATAGGACTAGCGGGCCAAACTACGAGCAGTACTTC